This passage covers 23 T cell receptor beta chains from one sample sequenced in a study of patients and donors after allogeneic stem cell transplantation (dated by TCRdb to between 2020 and 2021). Library creation used RT-PCR. The listed sequencing device is NextSeq 550. Clones were called with MiXCR by TCRdb after fastp trimmed the public reads at Q25, and only in-frame beta chains were retained. Each entry merges the rows of one CDR3 protein and shows their most common DNA and genes. Across this sample there are about 960,000 distinct CDR3 sequences, with more than 15% seen only once. 5% to 7.5% of the sample comes from the top ten. Sequencing was done on a sample of blood, either unsorted or a sorted T cell fraction (not recorded which). The source is a human donor who was either an allogeneic HSCT recipient or a stem cell or donor lymphocyte infusion donor (not recorded which). It is not recorded whose cells these are; they may come from a transplant donor.

This chain joins TRBV20-1 and TRBJ2-1; maybe TRBD2 (6 bases). The length of the CDR3 is 13 residues. CDR1 is DFQATT, CDR2 SNEGSKA, per germline (reference sequence). V lost 3 bases to trimming and J lost 6 bases, with 12 bases between them. The CDR3 sequence is CSASLALINEQFF. DNA of the CDR3: TGCAGTGCTAGCCTAGCGCTTATCAATGAGCAGTTCTTC.

This clonotype was observed a few times. The rearrangement links TRBV30 to TRBJ2-1; 10 bases agree with TRBD2. V lost 4 bases and J lost 4; bases outside the gene matches: 1. Germline lookup yields CDR1 GTSNPN and CDR2 SVGIG (reference sequence). The CDR3 is 13 residues long. The CDR3 nucleotides read TGTGCCTGGACTAGCGGGAGTTACAATGAGCAGTTCTTC. Encoded protein: CAWTSGSYNEQFF.

The chain uses TRBV9 and TRBJ2-7, with 9 bases aligning to TRBD2. V was clipped by 0 bases and J by 3 bases; unmatched bases: 4. The CDR3 runs to 15 residues. The germline CDR1 and CDR2 sequences are SGDLS and YYNGEE. CDR3 protein: CASSVAAGGHYEQYF. The CDR3 bases are TGTGCCAGCAGCGTAGCAGCGGGGGGACACTACGAGCAGTACTTC. Together with reference TRBV9 and TRBJ2-7, the CDR3 gives the full variable domain: DSGVTQTPKHLITATGQRVTLRCSPRSGDLSVYWYQQSLDQGLQFLIQYYNGEERAKGNILERFSAQQFPDLHSELNLSSLELGDSALYFCASSVAAGGHYEQYFGPGTRLTVT.

The V and J genes are TRBV20-1 and TRBJ2-7, with D possibly TRBD1 on 6 matching bases. Germline loops: CDR1 DFQATT, CDR2 SNEGSKA (reference sequence). V was shortened by 3 bases and J by 2 bases, with 11 bases between the two germline ends. This CDR3 region has 13 residues. The CDR3 protein is CSASRDKTYEQYF. CDR3 coding DNA: TGCAGTGCTAGCAGGGACAAGACCTACGAGCAGTACTTC.

With respect to this clonotype: The conserved final phenylalanine or tryptophan is absent from the CDR3, which likely points to a read error. The rearrangement uses TRBV7-9 and TRBJ2-4, with D possibly being TRBD2 (6 bases). The V and J ends lost 1 base and 7 bases respectively, with 11 bases between them. Germline V gene lookup returns CDR1 SEHNR and CDR2 FQNEAQ (reference sequence). The CDR3 has 14 residues. The CDR3 reads CASSLGEDQNIQYL. The CDR3 bases are TGTGCCAGCAGCTTAGGGGAGGATCAGAACATTCAGTACCTC.

This clonotype occurred a few times. V usage is TRBV11-3 and J usage is TRBJ1-1; 10 bases agree with TRBD1. CDR3 length: 16 amino acids. The germline V gene encodes CDR1 SGHNT and CDR2 YENEEA. V trimming: 4 bases; J trimming: 4 bases; junction bases outside the gene matches: 9. This chain's CDR3 is CASSSSQDRGLTEAFF. CDR3 nucleotides: TGTGCCAGCAGCTCATCCCAAGACAGGGGGCTCACTGAAGCTTTCTTT. Full variable domain (remainder filled in from reference TRBV11-3 and TRBJ1-1): EAGVVQSPRYKIIEKKQPVAFWCNPISGHNTLYWYLQNLGQGPELLIRYENEEAVDDSQLPKDRFSAERLKGVDSTLKIQPAELGDSAVYLCASSSSQDRGLTEAFFGQGTRLTVV.

In its sample, this clonotype was seen a few times. The junction does not match germline at one end; this may be a read error. This chain connects TRBV7-7 to TRBJ2-1, with 9 bases fitting TRBD2. The CDR3 covers 16 residues. Germline lookup yields CDR1 SSHAT and CDR2 FNYEAQ (reference sequence). CDR3 bases: TGTGCTAGCAGCTTAGCAAGAGCGGGGGGCGAGGATGAGCAGTTCTTC. This encodes CASSLARAGGEDEQFF.

There are a few counts of this clonotype. In DNA, the CDR3 is TGCAGCGGGGAGGTGGGCGGCACAGATACGCAGTATTTT. Translated, it gives CSGEVGGTDTQYF. The chain joins TRBV29-1 to TRBJ2-3; a weak D match, TRBD2 (6 bases). CDR1 is SQVTM and CDR2 is ANQGSEA in the germline V gene. Trimming left V 7 bases short and J 1 base short, with 12 bases between. CDR3 length: 13 residues.

This clonotype was counted ten times or more. This chain connects TRBV5-1 to TRBJ1-4; tentative D call: TRBD1 (6 bases). The germline V and J ends were trimmed by 4 bases and 11 bases, with 12 bases remaining between them. The CDR3 has 12 amino acids. Looked up from germline, CDR1 is SGHRS and CDR2 is YFSETQ. The CDR3 coding sequence is TGCGCCAGCAGCCCGGGGGGCAGTAAACTGTTTTTT. Its translation is CASSPGGSKLFF.

V gene TRBV9 combines with J gene TRBJ2-3, with D perhaps TRBD1 (6 bases). V dropped 0 bases and J dropped 7 bases, with 18 bases sitting between them. Germline CDR1 and CDR2: SGDLS and YYNGEE. This CDR3 region has 16 residues. The CDR3 is CASSVGDTFKVNTQYF. For the CDR3, the DNA is TGTGCCAGCAGCGTAGGGGACACCTTCAAAGTGAATACGCAGTATTTT.

This chain joins TRBV11-3 and TRBJ2-1; D ambiguous. The CDR3 has 14 amino acids. From germline, CDR1 is SGHNT and CDR2 YENEEA. Trimming removed 5 bases from V and 5 bases from J, with 13 bases in between. The CDR3 reads CASSPASIHNEQFF. DNA of the CDR3: TGTGCCAGCAGCCCGGCTTCTATCCACAATGAGCAGTTCTTC.

This chain joins TRBV20-1 and TRBJ2-5; 7 nucleotides match TRBD2. Looked up from germline, CDR1 is DFQATT and CDR2 is SNEGSKA (reference sequence). CDR3 length: 15 residues. V dropped 5 bases and J dropped 5; count of bases not matched to a gene: 14. The CDR3 DNA reads as TGCAGTGCTTCTGAGCGGGGCCCATCTCGGGAGACCCAGTACTTC. Its translation: CSASERGPSRETQYF.

This clonotype was counted a few times. CDR3 residues: CASTPSGRSSYEQYF. CDR3 nucleotide sequence: TGTGCCAGCACCCCTTCCGGGCGAAGCTCCTACGAGCAGTACTTC. J is TRBJ2-7 and V is TRBV12-3 or TRBV12-4, with unresolved D. This CDR3 region has 15 residues. V was clipped by 7 bases and J by 0 bases, with 16 bases between them.

V gene TRBV29-1 combines with J gene TRBJ2-1; the D gene is possibly TRBD1 (6 bases). V gave up 7 bases and J gave up 8 bases, with 18 bases separating them. This CDR3 has 13 residues. Germline CDR1 reads SQVTM; CDR2 reads ANQGSEA. The CDR3 sequence is CSARGHQGDEQFF. DNA of the CDR3: TGCAGCGCCAGGGGTCACCAAGGGGATGAGCAGTTCTTC.

The chain recombines TRBV24-1 with TRBJ1-5; 8 bases map to TRBD1. CDR1 is KGHDR, CDR2 SFDVKD, per germline. With 6 bases clipped from V and 5 bases from J, the junction kept 14 bases outside the gene matches. The CDR3 extends over 17 amino acids. CDR3 bases: TGTGCCACCAGTCTAGGACTTCGGACAGGGTCGGATCAGCCCCAGCATTTT. This sequence encodes CATSLGLRTGSDQPQHF.

The chain couples TRBV6-5 to TRBJ1-1; D is undetermined. This CDR3 is built from 12 residues. Germline lookup yields CDR1 MNHEY and CDR2 SVGAGI. V shed 4 bases and J shed 8 bases, with 11 bases lying between them. CDR3 protein: CASSFIAGEAFF. CDR3 sequence (DNA): TGTGCCAGCAGTTTCATCGCCGGGGAAGCTTTCTTT.

This clonotype was detected only a few times. The J gene is TRBJ1-5, the V gene TRBV18; 10 bases line up with TRBD1. Germline trimming cut 0 bases from V and 2 bases from J; bases unmatched to any gene: 1. The CDR3 runs 16 residues. Germline V gene sequence: CDR1 KGHSH, CDR2 LQKENI. This chain's CDR3 is CASSPPGTGGNQPQHF. CDR3 nucleotide sequence: TGTGCCAGCTCACCACCGGGGACAGGGGGCAATCAGCCCCAGCATTTT.

This clonotype was counted between two and nine times. V is TRBV6-5 and J is TRBJ1-3; weak D call: TRBD1 (5 bases). Between the trimmed V and J ends, which lost 3 bases and 2 bases, there was a span of 8 bases. The CDR3 consists of 14 residues. Germline CDR1 reads MNHEY; CDR2 reads SVGAGI. CDR3 sequence: CASSYGGTGNTIYF. The DNA for the CDR3 is TGTGCCAGCAGTTATGGGGGAACTGGAAACACCATATATTTT.

This clonotype was seen at least ten times. The CDR3 loop is CASSLGVRIGYEQYF. The CDR3, as DNA: TGCGCCAGCAGCTTGGGCGTTAGAATTGGCTACGAGCAGTACTTC. This chain links TRBV5-1 with TRBJ2-7; D uncertain. The germline CDR1 and CDR2 sequences are SGHRS and YFSETQ. The CDR3 consists of 15 residues. The V end was cut by 0 bases, the J end by 3 bases, with 13 bases between.

The rearrangement joins TRBV12-3 or TRBV12-4 to TRBJ2-3, with 10 bases matching TRBD2. The CDR3 sequence is 17 residues long. After removal of 5 bases from V and 3 bases from J, the junction contained 11 bases not matched to a gene. CDR3 amino acids: CASSPHASGGPTDTQYF. The CDR3 region has the DNA TGTGCCAGCAGTCCCCACGCTAGCGGGGGCCCTACAGATACGCAGTATTTT.

This clonotype has more than one count but fewer than ten. The chain uses TRBV29-1 and TRBJ1-1; possible D gene TRBD1, 5 bases. The CDR3 is 13 residues long. Germline lookup yields CDR1 SQVTM and CDR2 ANQGSEA. V was shortened by 4 bases and J by 0 bases, with 9 bases between the two germline ends. DNA for the CDR3: TGCAGCGTTGTGGGACCTATGAACACTGAAGCTTTCTTT. Translated, it gives CSVVGPMNTEAFF. Variable domain in full (rest from reference TRBV29-1 and TRBJ1-1): SAVISQKPSRDICQRGTSLTIQCQVDSQVTMMFWYRQQPGQSLTLIATANQGSEATYESGFVIDKFPISRPNLTFSTLTVSNMSPEDSSIYLCSVVGPMNTEAFFGQGTRLTVV.

This clonotype has ten or more counts. The J gene is TRBJ2-3, the V gene TRBV5-1; tentatively, D is TRBD1 (5 bases). Germline V lookup: CDR1 SGHRS, CDR2 YFSETQ. There are 13 residues in the CDR3. Trimming removed 4 bases from V and 6 bases from J, with 12 bases in between. The CDR3 loop reads CASSAQGSDTQYF. DNA for the CDR3: TGCGCCAGCAGCGCGCAGGGATCCGATACGCAGTATTTT.

As concerns this clonotype: Germline and junction disagree at one end, which may indicate a read error. The chain couples TRBV20-1 to TRBJ2-7, with D perhaps TRBD1 or TRBD2 (5 bases each). The CDR3 contains 14 residues. Looked up from germline, CDR1 is DFQATT and CDR2 is SNEGSKA (reference sequence). CDR3 nucleotides: TGCAGTGCTAGAGTCCCAGGGACCCCCTACGAGCTGTACTTC. It translates to CSARVPGTPYELYF.